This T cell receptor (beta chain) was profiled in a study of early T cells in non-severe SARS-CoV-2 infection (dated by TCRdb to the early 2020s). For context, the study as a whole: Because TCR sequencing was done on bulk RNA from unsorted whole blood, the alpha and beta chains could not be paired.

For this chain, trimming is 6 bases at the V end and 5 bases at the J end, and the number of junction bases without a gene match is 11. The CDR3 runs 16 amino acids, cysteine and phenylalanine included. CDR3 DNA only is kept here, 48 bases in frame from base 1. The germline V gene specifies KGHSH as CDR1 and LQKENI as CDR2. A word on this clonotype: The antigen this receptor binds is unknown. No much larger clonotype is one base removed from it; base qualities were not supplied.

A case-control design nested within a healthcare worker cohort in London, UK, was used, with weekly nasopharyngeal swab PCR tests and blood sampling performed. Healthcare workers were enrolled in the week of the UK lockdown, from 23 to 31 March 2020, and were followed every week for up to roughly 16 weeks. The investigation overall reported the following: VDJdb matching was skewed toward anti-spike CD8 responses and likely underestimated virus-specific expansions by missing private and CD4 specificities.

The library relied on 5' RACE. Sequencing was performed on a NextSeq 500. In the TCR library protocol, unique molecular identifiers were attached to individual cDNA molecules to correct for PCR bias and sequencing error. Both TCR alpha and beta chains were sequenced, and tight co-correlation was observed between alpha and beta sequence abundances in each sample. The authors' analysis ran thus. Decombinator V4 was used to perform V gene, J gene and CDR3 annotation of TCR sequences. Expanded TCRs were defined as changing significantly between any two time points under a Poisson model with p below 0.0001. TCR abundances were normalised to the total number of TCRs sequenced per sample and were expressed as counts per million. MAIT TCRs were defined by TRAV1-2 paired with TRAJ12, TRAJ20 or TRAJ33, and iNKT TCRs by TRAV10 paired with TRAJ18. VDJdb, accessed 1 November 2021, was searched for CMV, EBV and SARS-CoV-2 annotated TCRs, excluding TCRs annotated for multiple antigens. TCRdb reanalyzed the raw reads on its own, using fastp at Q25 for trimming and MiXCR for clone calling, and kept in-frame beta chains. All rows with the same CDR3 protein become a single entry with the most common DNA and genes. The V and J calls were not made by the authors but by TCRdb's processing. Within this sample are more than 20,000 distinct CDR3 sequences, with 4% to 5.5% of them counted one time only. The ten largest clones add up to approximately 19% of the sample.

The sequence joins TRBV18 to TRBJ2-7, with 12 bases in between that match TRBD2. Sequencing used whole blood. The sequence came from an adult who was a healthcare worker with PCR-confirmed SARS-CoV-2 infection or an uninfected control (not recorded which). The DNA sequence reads TGTGCCAGCTCCATAACGGTAACTAGCGGGAGGCACGAGCAGTACTTC. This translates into CASSITVTSGRHEQYF.